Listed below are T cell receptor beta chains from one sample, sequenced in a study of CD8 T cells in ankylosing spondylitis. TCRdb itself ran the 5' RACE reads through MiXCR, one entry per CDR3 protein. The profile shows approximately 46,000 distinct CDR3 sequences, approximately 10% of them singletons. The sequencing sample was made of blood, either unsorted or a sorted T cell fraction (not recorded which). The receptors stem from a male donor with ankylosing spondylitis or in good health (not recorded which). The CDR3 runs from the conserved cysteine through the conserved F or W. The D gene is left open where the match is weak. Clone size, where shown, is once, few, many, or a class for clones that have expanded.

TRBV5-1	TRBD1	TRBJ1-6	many	CASSLDPGQSNSPLHF	TGCGCCAGCAGCTTGGATCCGGGACAGTCCAATTCACCCCTCCACTTT
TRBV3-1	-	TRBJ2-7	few	CASSPYGYEQYF	TGTGCCAGCAGCCCCTATGGCTACGAGCAGTACTTC
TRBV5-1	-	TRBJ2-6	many	CASSLESGGANVLTF	TGCGCCAGCAGCTTGGAATCTGGTGGGGCCAACGTCCTGACTTTC
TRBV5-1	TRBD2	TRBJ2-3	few	CASSLESGGRTDTQYF	TGCGCCAGCAGCTTGGAGAGCGGGGGACGCACAGATACGCAGTATTTT
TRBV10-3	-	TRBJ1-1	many	CAISEFGERAEAFF	TGTGCCATCAGTGAGTTTGGGGAGAGGGCTGAAGCTTTCTTT
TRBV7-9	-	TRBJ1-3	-	CASSQQTGSSGNTIYF	TGTGCCAGCAGTCAACAGACAGGCAGCTCTGGAAACACCATATATTTT
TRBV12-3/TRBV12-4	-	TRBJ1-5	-	CASSLDRNNQPQHF	TGTGCCAGCAGTCTCGACAGAAACAATCAGCCCCAGCATTTT
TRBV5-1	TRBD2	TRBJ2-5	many	CASSLVSSGQETQYF	TGCGCCAGCAGCTTGGTGTCTAGCGGGCAAGAGACCCAGTACTTC
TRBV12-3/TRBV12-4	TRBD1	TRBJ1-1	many	CASRQGERTEAFF	TGTGCCAGCAGACAGGGGGAAAGAACTGAAGCTTTCTTT
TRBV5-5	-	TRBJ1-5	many	CASSLEGISNQPQHF	TGTGCCAGCAGCTTGGAAGGAATTAGCAATCAGCCCCAGCATTTT
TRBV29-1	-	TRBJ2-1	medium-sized	CSVELRIGEQFF	TGCAGCGTTGAATTGAGAATAGGTGAGCAGTTCTTC
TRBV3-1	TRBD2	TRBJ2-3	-	CASSQMSGGSDTQYF	TGTGCCAGCAGCCAAATGAGCGGGGGGTCGGATACGCAGTATTTT
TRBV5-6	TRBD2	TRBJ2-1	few	CASREGVVSGVGEQFF	TGTGCCAGCAGGGAGGGGGTGGTTAGCGGGGTTGGTGAGCAGTTCTTC
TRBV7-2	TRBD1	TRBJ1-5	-	CASSLEQGWGQPQHF	TGTGCCAGCAGCTTAGAACAGGGGTGGGGTCAGCCCCAGCATTTT
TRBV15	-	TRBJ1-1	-	CATSREGAVMGAFF	TGTGCCACCAGCAGAGAAGGGGCAGTCATGGGGGCTTTCTTT
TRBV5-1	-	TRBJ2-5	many	CASSQGQDNQETQYF	TGCGCCAGCAGCCAAGGCCAGGATAATCAAGAGACCCAGTACTTC
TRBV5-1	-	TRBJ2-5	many	CASSDSEETQYF	TGCGCCAGCAGCGACTCTGAAGAGACCCAGTACTTC
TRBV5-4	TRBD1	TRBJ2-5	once	CASSIDRAQETQYF	TGTGCCAGCAGCATCGACAGGGCTCAAGAGACCCAGTACTTC
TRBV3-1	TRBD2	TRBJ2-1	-	CASSNKRGPPSYNEQFF	TGTGCCAGCAGCAACAAGCGGGGGCCTCCCTCCTACAATGAGCAGTTCTTC
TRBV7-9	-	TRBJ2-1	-	CASSLDSYNERFF	TGTGCCAGCAGCTTAGACTCCTACAATGAGCGGTTCTTC
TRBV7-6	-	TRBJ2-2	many	CASSLGYNGELFF	TGTGCCAGCAGCTTAGGATACAACGGGGAGCTGTTTTTT
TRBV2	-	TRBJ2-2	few	CASTKDGNTGELFF	TGTGCCAGCACAAAGGACGGGAACACCGGGGAGCTGTTTTTT
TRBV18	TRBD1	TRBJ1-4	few	CASSPEGDRAEKLFF	TGTGCCAGCTCCCCGGAGGGTGACAGGGCGGAAAAACTGTTTTTT
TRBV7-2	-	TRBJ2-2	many	CASSLERAVNTGELFF	TGTGCCAGCAGCTTAGAGAGGGCAGTGAACACCGGGGAGCTGTTTTTT
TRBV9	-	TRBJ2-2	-	CAISVVAGANTGELFF	TGTGCCATCAGCGTGGTCGCCGGGGCGAACACCGGGGAGCTGTTTTTT
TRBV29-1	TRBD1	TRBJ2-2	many	CSVDRGRIGELFF	TGCAGCGTGGACAGGGGGCGTATCGGGGAGCTGTTTTTT
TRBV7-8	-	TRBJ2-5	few	CASSLLAGETQYF	TGTGCCAGCAGCTTACTAGCAGGCGAGACCCAGTACTTC
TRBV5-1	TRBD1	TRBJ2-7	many	CASSLGQGASYEQYF	TGCGCCAGCAGCCTTGGACAGGGGGCCTCCTACGAGCAGTACTTC
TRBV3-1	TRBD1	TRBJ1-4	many	CASSQAPGQRNEKLFF	TGTGCCAGCAGCCAAGCACCGGGACAGCGAAATGAAAAACTGTTTTTT
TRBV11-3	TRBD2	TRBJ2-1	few	CASSLGPSGGPQFF	TGTGCCAGCAGCTTAGGTCCTAGCGGGGGGCCTCAGTTCTTC
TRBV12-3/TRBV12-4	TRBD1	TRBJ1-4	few	CASSSGTGFEKLFF	TGTGCCAGCTCCTCCGGGACAGGGTTCGAAAAACTGTTTTTT
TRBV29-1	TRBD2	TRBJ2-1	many	CSAGLAGNNEQFF	TGCAGCGCAGGACTAGCGGGGAACAATGAGCAGTTCTTC
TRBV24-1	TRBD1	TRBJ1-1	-	CATRGTGHMNTEAFF	TGTGCCACCAGGGGGACAGGGCATATGAACACTGAAGCTTTCTTT
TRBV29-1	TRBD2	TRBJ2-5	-	CSVPMGGYQETQYF	TGCAGCGTACCAATGGGGGGGTACCAAGAGACCCAGTACTTC
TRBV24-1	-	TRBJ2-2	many	CATSGLGDAGELFF	TGTGCCACCAGTGGTCTAGGGGACGCCGGGGAGCTGTTTTTT
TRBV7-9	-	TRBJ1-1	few	CASSLGVGQFTEAFF	TGTGCCAGCAGCTTAGGGGTAGGGCAGTTCACTGAAGCTTTCTTT
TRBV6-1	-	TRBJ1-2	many	CASRRTASNYGYTF	TGTGCCAGCAGGCGGACGGCCAGCAACTATGGCTACACCTTC
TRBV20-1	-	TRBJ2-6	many	CSASPAAGANVLTF	TGCAGTGCGAGCCCCGCGGCTGGGGCCAACGTCCTGACTTTC
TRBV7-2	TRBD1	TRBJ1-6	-	CASSFQGANSPLHF	TGTGCCAGCAGCTTTCAGGGGGCAAATTCACCCCTCCACTTT
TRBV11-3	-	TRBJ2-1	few	CASSLDRYNEQFF	TGTGCCAGCAGCTTAGATCGTTACAATGAGCAGTTCTTC
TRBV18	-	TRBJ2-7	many	CASSPGQTYEQYF	TGTGCCAGCTCACCGGGACAAACCTACGAGCAGTACTTC
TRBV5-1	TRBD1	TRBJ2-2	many	CASSSGQQNTGELFF	TGCGCCAGCAGCTCGGGACAGCAGAACACCGGGGAGCTGTTTTTT
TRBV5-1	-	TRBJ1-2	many	CASSLLGQDYTF	TGCGCCAGCAGCCTTCTAGGACAAGACTACACCTTC
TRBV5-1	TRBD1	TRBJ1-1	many	CASSPGQGQTEAFF	TGCGCCAGCAGCCCTGGACAGGGACAAACTGAAGCTTTCTTT
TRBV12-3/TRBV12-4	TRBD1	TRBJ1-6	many	CASSLAGTGNNSPLHF	TGTGCCAGCAGTTTAGCGGGGACAGGGAATAATTCACCCCTCCACTTT
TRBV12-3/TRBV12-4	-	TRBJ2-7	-	CASSTQGSIGYEQYF	TGTGCCAGCAGTACCCAGGGGTCTATAGGCTACGAGCAGTACTTC
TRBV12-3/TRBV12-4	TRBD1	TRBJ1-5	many	CASSLQGVGDQPQHF	TGTGCCAGCAGTCTTCAGGGGGTAGGCGATCAGCCCCAGCATTTT
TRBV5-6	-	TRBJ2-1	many	CASSLTRGGFESEQFF	TGTGCCAGCAGCTTGACCAGGGGAGGATTTGAGAGTGAGCAGTTCTTC
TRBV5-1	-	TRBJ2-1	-	CASSFRDSNGVNEQFF	TGCGCCAGCAGCTTCCGGGACTCAAATGGTGTCAATGAGCAGTTCTTC
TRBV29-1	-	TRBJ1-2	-	CSVSRDTGTNGYTF	TGCAGCGTCAGCCGGGACACGGGCACCAATGGCTACACCTTC
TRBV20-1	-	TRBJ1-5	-	CSAHGWSEGYQPQHF	TGCAGTGCCCACGGCTGGTCAGAAGGGTATCAGCCCCAGCATTTT
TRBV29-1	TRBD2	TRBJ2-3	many	CSVDQRGLGDTQYF	TGCAGCGTTGATCAGCGGGGGTTGGGAGATACGCAGTATTTT
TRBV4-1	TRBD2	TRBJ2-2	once	CASSQGSGGGTGELFF	TGCGCCAGCAGCCAGGGGAGCGGGGGGGGCACCGGGGAGCTGTTTTTT
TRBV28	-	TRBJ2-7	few	CASSPNPPVYEQYF	TGTGCCAGCAGTCCCAACCCACCCGTTTACGAGCAGTACTTC
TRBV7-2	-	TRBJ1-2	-	CASSSNRHGGYTF	TGTGCCAGCAGCTCAAACCGGCACGGTGGCTACACCTTC